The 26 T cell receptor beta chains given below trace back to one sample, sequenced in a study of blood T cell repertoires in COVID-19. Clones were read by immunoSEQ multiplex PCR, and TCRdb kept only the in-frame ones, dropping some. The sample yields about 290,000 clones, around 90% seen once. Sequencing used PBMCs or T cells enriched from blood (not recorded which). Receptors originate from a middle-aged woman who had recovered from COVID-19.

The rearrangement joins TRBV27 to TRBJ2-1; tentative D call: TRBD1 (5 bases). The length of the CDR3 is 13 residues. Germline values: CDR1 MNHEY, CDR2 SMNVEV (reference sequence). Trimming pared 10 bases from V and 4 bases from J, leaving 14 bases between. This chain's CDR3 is CATVSPGYNEQFF. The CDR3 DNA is TGTGCCACCGTCTCCCCAGGGTACAATGAGCAGTTCTTC.

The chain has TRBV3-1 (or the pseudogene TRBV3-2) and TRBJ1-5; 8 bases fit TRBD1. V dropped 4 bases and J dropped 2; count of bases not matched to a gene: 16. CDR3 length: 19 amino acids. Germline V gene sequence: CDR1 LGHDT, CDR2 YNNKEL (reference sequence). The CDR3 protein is CASSLSIAVTGGGNQPQHF. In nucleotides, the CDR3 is TGTGCCAGCAGCCTGTCGATAGCCGTAACAGGGGGAGGCAATCAGCCCCAGCATTTT.

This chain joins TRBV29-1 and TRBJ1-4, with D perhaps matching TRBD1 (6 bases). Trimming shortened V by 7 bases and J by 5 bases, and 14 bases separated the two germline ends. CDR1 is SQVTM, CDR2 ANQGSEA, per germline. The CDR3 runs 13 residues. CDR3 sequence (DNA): TGCAGCGCCACAGGGACCCCGAATGAAAAACTGTTTTTT. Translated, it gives CSATGTPNEKLFF.

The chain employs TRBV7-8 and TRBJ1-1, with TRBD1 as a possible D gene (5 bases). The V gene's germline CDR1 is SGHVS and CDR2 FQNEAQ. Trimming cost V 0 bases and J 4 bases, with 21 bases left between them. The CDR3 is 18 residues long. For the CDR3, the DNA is TGTGCCAGCAGCTTAGCCTCTAATTCTAGGGGAAAGAGCACTGAAGCTTTCTTT. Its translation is CASSLASNSRGKSTEAFF.

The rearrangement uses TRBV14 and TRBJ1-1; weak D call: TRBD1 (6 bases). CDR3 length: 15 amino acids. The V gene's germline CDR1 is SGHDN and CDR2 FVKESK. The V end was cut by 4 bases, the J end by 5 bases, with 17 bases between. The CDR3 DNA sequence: TGTGCCAGCAGCCCCCCAGTGGGAGGGGGAACTGAAGCTTTCTTT. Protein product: CASSPPVGGGTEAFF.

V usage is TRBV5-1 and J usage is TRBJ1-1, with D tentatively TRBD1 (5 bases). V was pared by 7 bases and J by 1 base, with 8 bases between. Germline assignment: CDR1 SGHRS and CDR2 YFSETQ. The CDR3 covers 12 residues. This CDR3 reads CASGDRNTEAFF. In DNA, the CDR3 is TGCGCCAGCGGCGACAGGAACACTGAAGCTTTCTTT.

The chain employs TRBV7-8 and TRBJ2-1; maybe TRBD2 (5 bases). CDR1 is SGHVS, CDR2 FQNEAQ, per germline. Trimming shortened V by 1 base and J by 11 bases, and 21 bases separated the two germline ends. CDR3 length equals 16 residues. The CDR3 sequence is CASSLEGRALFQQQFF. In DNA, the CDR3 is TGTGCCAGCAGCTTAGAAGGGCGGGCTCTCTTTCAGCAGCAGTTCTTC.

The CDR3 nucleotides are TGTGCCAGCTCACCAACAAGGACAGGGGGAATGAACACTGAAGCTTTCTTT. Amino acid sequence: CASSPTRTGGMNTEAFF. The rearrangement uses TRBV18 and TRBJ1-1, with 10 bases matching TRBD1. After removal of 2 bases from V and 0 bases from J, the junction contained 6 bases not matched to a gene. This CDR3 is 17 amino acids long. In germline, CDR1 is KGHSH, CDR2 LQKENI.

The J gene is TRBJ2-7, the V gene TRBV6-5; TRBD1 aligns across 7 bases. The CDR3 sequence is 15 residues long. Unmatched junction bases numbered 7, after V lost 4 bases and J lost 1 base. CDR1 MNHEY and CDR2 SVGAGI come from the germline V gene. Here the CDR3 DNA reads TGTGCCAGCAGTTTAACAGGGGCCACTTCCTACGAGCAGTACTTC. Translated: CASSLTGATSYEQYF.

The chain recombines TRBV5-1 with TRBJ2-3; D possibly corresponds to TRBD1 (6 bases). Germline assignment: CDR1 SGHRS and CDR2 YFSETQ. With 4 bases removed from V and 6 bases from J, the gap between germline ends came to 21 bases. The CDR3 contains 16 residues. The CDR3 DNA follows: TGCGCCAGCAGCCAAGGGGGTTTTGGAGTAGTTGATACGCAGTATTTT. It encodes CASSQGGFGVVDTQYF.

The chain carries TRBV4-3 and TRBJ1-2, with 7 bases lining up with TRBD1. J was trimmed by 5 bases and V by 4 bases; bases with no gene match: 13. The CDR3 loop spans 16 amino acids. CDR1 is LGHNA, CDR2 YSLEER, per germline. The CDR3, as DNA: TGCGCCAGCAGCCGCATCCCAGGGGGGTCCGATTATGGCTACACCTTC. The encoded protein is CASSRIPGGSDYGYTF.

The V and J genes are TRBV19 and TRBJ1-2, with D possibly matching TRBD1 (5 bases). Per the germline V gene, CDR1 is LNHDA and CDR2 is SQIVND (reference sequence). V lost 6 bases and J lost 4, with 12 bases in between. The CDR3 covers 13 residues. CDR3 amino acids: CASSRDGGYGYTF. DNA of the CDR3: TGTGCCAGTAGCCGGGACGGGGGCTATGGCTACACCTTC.

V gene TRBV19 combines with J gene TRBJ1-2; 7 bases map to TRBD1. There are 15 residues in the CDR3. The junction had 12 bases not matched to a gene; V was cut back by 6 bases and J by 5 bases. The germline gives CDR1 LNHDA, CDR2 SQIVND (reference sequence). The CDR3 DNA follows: TGTGCCAGTAGGCCCCCAGGGGGTCGAGAGTATGGCTACACCTTC. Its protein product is CASRPPGGREYGYTF.

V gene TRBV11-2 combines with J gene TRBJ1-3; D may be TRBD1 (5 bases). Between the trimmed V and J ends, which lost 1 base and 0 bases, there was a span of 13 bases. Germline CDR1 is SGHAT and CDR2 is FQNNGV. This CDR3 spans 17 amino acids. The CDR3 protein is CASSLVRGVLSGNTIYF. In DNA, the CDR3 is TGTGCCAGCAGCTTAGTGCGGGGGGTCCTCTCTGGAAACACCATATATTTT.

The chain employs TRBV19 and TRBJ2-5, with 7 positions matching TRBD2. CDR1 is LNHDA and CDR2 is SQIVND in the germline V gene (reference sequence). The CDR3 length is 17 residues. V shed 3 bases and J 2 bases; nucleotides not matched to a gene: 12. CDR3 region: CASSIVGITSVQETQYF. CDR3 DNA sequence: TGTGCCAGTAGTATCGTGGGTATTACTAGCGTACAAGAGACCCAGTACTTC.

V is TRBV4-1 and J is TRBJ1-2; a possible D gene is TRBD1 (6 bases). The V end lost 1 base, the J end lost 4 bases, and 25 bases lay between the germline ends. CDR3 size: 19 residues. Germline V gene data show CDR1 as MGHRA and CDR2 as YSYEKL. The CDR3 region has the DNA TGCGCCAGCAGCCAAGGAGTCCTGTCAGGGGTCTCCCTAGGCTATGGCTACACCTTC. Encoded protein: CASSQGVLSGVSLGYGYTF.

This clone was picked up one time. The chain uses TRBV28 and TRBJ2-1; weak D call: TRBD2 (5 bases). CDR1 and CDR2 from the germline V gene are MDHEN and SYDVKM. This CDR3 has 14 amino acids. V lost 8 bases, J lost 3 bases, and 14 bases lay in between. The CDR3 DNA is TGTGCCAGCGGAGCGGCTAGAAGCTACAATGAGCAGTTCTTC. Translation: CASGAARSYNEQFF.

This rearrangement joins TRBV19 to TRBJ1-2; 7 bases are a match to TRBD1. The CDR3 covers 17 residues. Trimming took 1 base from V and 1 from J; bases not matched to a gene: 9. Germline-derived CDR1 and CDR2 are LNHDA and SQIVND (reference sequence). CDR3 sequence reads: CASSIGRQGGLNYGYTF. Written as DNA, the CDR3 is TGTGCCAGTAGTATAGGACGACAGGGAGGTCTTAACTATGGCTACACCTTC.

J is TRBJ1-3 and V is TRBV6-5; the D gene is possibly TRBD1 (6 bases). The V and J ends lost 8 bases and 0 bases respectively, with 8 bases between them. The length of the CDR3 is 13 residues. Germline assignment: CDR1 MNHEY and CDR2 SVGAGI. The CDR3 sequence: CASGTYSGNTIYF. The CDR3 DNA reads TGTGCCAGCGGGACATACTCTGGAAACACCATATATTTT.

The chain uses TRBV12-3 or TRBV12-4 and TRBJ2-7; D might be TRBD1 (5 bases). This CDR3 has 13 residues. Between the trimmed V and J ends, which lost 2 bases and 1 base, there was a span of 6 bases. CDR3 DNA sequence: TGTGCCAGCAGTTTACAGGGATCCTACGAGCAGTACTTC. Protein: CASSLQGSYEQYF.

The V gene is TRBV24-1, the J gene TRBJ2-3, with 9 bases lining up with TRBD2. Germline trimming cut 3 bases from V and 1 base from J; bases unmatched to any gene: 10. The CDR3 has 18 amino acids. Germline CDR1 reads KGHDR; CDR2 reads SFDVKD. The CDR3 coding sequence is TGTGCCACCAGTGATACCAGGGCGGGAGGGCCTGGCACAGATACGCAGTATTTT. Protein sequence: CATSDTRAGGPGTDTQYF.

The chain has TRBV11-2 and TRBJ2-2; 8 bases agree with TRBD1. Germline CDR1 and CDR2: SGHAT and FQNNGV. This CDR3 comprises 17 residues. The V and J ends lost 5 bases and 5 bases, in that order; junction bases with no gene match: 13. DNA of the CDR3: TGTGCCAGCAGCCAGCCCACCTGGGACAGGCGGACCGGGGAGCTGTTTTTT. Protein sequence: CASSQPTWDRRTGELFF.

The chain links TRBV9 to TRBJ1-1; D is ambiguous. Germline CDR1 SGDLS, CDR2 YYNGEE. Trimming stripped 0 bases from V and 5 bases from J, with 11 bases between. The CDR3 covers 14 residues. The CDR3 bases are TGTGCCAGCAGCGTAGCTCTGGCATCGACTGAAGCTTTCTTT. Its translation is CASSVALASTEAFF.

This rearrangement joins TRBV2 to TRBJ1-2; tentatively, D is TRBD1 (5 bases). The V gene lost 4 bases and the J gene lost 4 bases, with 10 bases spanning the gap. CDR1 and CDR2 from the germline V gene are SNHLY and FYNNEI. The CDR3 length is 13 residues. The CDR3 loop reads CASSAQVSYGYTF. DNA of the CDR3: TGTGCCAGCAGTGCACAGGTGTCCTATGGCTACACCTTC.

The CDR3 DNA is TGTGCCGTTAGCAGACAGCGGGGGGGCACCGGGGAGCTGTTTTTT. Translating it yields CAVSRQRGGTGELFF. This sequence joins TRBV6-5 and TRBJ2-2, with 10 bases fitting TRBD2. With 11 bases clipped from V and 4 bases from J, the junction kept 10 bases outside the gene matches. Germline V gives CDR1 MNHEY, CDR2 SVGAGI. There are 15 residues in the CDR3.

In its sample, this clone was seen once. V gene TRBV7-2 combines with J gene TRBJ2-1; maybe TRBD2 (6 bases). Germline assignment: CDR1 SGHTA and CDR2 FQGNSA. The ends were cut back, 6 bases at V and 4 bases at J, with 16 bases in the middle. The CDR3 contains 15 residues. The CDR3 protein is CASRERLAKYNEQFF. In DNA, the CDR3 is TGTGCCAGCAGGGAGAGGCTAGCGAAATACAATGAGCAGTTCTTC. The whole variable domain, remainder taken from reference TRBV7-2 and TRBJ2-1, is GAGVSQSPSNKVTEKGKDVELRCDPISGHTALYWYRQSLGQGLEFLIYFQGNSAPDKSGLPSDRFSAERTGGSVSTLTIQRTQQEDSAVYLCASRERLAKYNEQFFGPGTRLTVL.